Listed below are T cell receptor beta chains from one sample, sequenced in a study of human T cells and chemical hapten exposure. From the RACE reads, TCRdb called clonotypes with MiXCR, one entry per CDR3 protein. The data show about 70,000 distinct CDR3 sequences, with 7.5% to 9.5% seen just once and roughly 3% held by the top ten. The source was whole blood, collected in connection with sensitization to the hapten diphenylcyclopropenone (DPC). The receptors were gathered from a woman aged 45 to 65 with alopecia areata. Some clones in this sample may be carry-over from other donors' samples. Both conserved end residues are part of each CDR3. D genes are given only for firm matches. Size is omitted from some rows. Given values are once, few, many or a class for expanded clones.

CDR3aa: CASSFSGGRTDTRYF
CDR3nt: TGTGCCAGCAGTTTCAGCGGGGGGCGCACAGATACGCGGTATTTT
j_gene: TRBJ2-3
d_gene: TRBD2
abundance: NA
v_gene: TRBV12-3/TRBV12-4

CDR3aa: CASSLAGTPYEQYF
CDR3nt: TGTGCCAGCAGTTTAGCTGGGACCCCCTACGAGCAGTACTTC
j_gene: TRBJ2-7
d_gene: NA
abundance: many
v_gene: TRBV28

CDR3aa: CASSLGTGPEDTQYF
CDR3nt: TGCGCCAGCAGCTTGGGAACAGGGCCGGAGGATACGCAGTATTTT
j_gene: TRBJ2-3
d_gene: NA
abundance: NA
v_gene: TRBV5-1

CDR3aa: CASSPLTGGGNEQFF
CDR3nt: TGTGCCAGCAGCCCTCTGACAGGGGGCGGAAATGAGCAGTTCTTC
j_gene: TRBJ2-1
d_gene: TRBD1
abundance: many
v_gene: TRBV5-5

CDR3aa: CAITRVEGYTF
CDR3nt: TGTGCCATCACTAGAGTAGAGGGCTACACCTTC
j_gene: TRBJ1-2
d_gene: NA
abundance: few
v_gene: TRBV6-1

CDR3aa: CASSAGESTDTQYF
CDR3nt: TGTGCCAGCAGTGCCGGGGAAAGCACAGATACGCAGTATTTT
j_gene: TRBJ2-3
d_gene: NA
abundance: NA
v_gene: TRBV6-1

CDR3aa: CASSSHVDTQYF
CDR3nt: TGTGCCAGCAGTTCCCATGTAGATACGCAGTATTTT
j_gene: TRBJ2-3
d_gene: NA
abundance: few
v_gene: TRBV12-3/TRBV12-4

CDR3aa: CASSPGTPYEQYF
CDR3nt: TGTGCCAGCAGCCCCGGGACACCTTACGAGCAGTACTTC
j_gene: TRBJ2-7
d_gene: NA
abundance: NA
v_gene: TRBV7-8

CDR3aa: CASVAGNTGELFF
CDR3nt: TGTGCCAGCGTGGCAGGGAACACCGGGGAGCTGTTTTTT
j_gene: TRBJ2-2
d_gene: NA
abundance: NA
v_gene: TRBV12-3/TRBV12-4

CDR3aa: CASSITRGNTEAFF
CDR3nt: TGTGCCAGTAGTATCACGAGGGGGAACACTGAAGCTTTCTTT
j_gene: TRBJ1-1
d_gene: NA
abundance: few
v_gene: TRBV19

CDR3aa: CASNFQGAGMAEAFF
CDR3nt: TGTGCCAGTAATTTCCAGGGGGCCGGAATGGCTGAAGCTTTCTTT
j_gene: TRBJ1-1
d_gene: TRBD1
abundance: many
v_gene: TRBV19

CDR3aa: CASSQGKNQPQHF
CDR3nt: TGTGCCAGCTCACAGGGGAAAAATCAGCCCCAGCATTTT
j_gene: TRBJ1-5
d_gene: TRBD1
abundance: many
v_gene: TRBV12-3/TRBV12-4

CDR3aa: CASSLNRSFF
CDR3nt: TGTGCCAGCAGTTTAAACAGATCTTTCTTT
j_gene: TRBJ1-1
d_gene: NA
abundance: many
v_gene: TRBV28

CDR3aa: CSARTAGLLNTEAFF
CDR3nt: TGCAGTGCTAGAACTGCCGGGCTACTGAACACTGAAGCTTTCTTT
j_gene: TRBJ1-1
d_gene: NA
abundance: NA
v_gene: TRBV20-1

CDR3aa: CASSFVPGGWGEQFF
CDR3nt: TGTGCCAGCAGCTTTGTCCCGGGAGGGTGGGGTGAGCAGTTCTTC
j_gene: TRBJ2-1
d_gene: TRBD2
abundance: NA
v_gene: TRBV7-2

CDR3aa: CAISAGFPDTQYF
CDR3nt: TGTGCCATCAGTGCCGGGTTCCCAGATACGCAGTATTTT
j_gene: TRBJ2-3
d_gene: NA
abundance: NA
v_gene: TRBV10-3

CDR3aa: CASSQLPIANYGYTF
CDR3nt: TGCGCCAGCAGCCAACTTCCGATAGCTAACTATGGCTACACCTTC
j_gene: TRBJ1-2
d_gene: NA
abundance: few
v_gene: TRBV4-1

CDR3aa: CASSSSADRELIGEAFF
CDR3nt: TGTGCCAGCAGCTCGTCTGCGGACAGGGAATTAATTGGGGAAGCTTTCTTT
j_gene: TRBJ1-1
d_gene: TRBD1
abundance: NA
v_gene: TRBV7-9

CDR3aa: CASSTPPGRGRNNSPLHF
CDR3nt: TGTGCCAGCAGTACCCCCCCTGGCAGGGGTAGGAATAATTCACCCCTCCACTTT
j_gene: TRBJ1-6
d_gene: NA
abundance: many
v_gene: TRBV12-3/TRBV12-4

CDR3aa: CASSSDRAKSPLHF
CDR3nt: TGTGCCAGCAGTTCTGACAGGGCAAAGTCACCCCTCCACTTT
j_gene: TRBJ1-6
d_gene: TRBD1
abundance: many
v_gene: TRBV6-5

CDR3aa: CASSDSGGEQFF
CDR3nt: TGTGCCAGCAGTGATTCAGGGGGGGAGCAGTTCTTC
j_gene: TRBJ2-1
d_gene: NA
abundance: NA
v_gene: TRBV2

CDR3aa: CASSLLGGAGELFF
CDR3nt: TGTGCCAGCAGCCTACTGGGGGGAGCCGGGGAGCTGTTTTTT
j_gene: TRBJ2-2
d_gene: NA
abundance: NA
v_gene: TRBV6-2/TRBV6-3

CDR3aa: CASSYLDRQFF
CDR3nt: TGTGCCAGCAGTTATTTAGACAGGCAGTTCTTC
j_gene: TRBJ2-1
d_gene: NA
abundance: few
v_gene: TRBV6-5

CDR3aa: CSAISGTAEAFF
CDR3nt: TGCAGTGCAATATCCGGGACAGCCGAAGCTTTCTTT
j_gene: TRBJ1-1
d_gene: TRBD1
abundance: NA
v_gene: TRBV20-1

CDR3aa: CASSQEIGPSTNEKLFF
CDR3nt: TGCGCCAGCAGCCAAGAAATTGGCCCCTCAACTAATGAAAAACTGTTTTTT
j_gene: TRBJ1-4
d_gene: NA
abundance: few
v_gene: TRBV4-1

CDR3aa: CASSLPPDQPQHF
CDR3nt: TGTGCCAGCAGTTTACCCCCTGATCAGCCCCAGCATTTT
j_gene: TRBJ1-5
d_gene: NA
abundance: few
v_gene: TRBV12-3/TRBV12-4

CDR3aa: CSAGAAGGRIDEQYF
CDR3nt: TGCAGTGCTGGCGCCGCGGGGGGGCGCATCGACGAGCAGTACTTC
j_gene: TRBJ2-7
d_gene: TRBD2
abundance: NA
v_gene: TRBV20-1

CDR3aa: CATNLGPGASYNEQFF
CDR3nt: TGTGCCACCAACCTGGGGCCCGGGGCCTCCTACAATGAGCAGTTCTTC
j_gene: TRBJ2-1
d_gene: NA
abundance: NA
v_gene: TRBV15

CDR3aa: CASSIFRGDGYTF
CDR3nt: TGTGCCAGCAGTATCTTTCGGGGCGATGGCTACACCTTC
j_gene: TRBJ1-2
d_gene: NA
abundance: many
v_gene: TRBV6-6

CDR3aa: CASRASGGHSEQFF
CDR3nt: TGTGCCAGCAGAGCTAGCGGGGGGCATTCTGAGCAGTTCTTC
j_gene: TRBJ2-1
d_gene: TRBD2
abundance: NA
v_gene: TRBV6-1

CDR3aa: CASSYRDRDYEQYF
CDR3nt: TGTGCCAGCAGTTACCGGGACAGGGACTACGAGCAGTACTTC
j_gene: TRBJ2-7
d_gene: TRBD1
abundance: many
v_gene: TRBV6-6

CDR3aa: CASSSTSGSPPYF
CDR3nt: TGTGCCAGCAGCTCCACTAGCGGGAGCCCTCCGTACTTC
j_gene: TRBJ2-7
d_gene: TRBD2
abundance: many
v_gene: TRBV7-6

CDR3aa: CASSEGSSGGYEQYF
CDR3nt: TGTGCCAGCAGTGAAGGGTCGAGCGGGGGGTACGAGCAGTACTTC
j_gene: TRBJ2-7
d_gene: TRBD2
abundance: few
v_gene: TRBV6-1

CDR3aa: CASATSGGANEQFF
CDR3nt: TGTGCCAGCGCTACTAGCGGGGGGGCGAATGAGCAGTTCTTC
j_gene: TRBJ2-1
d_gene: TRBD2
abundance: many
v_gene: TRBV12-3/TRBV12-4

CDR3aa: CATQRAGENTEAFF
CDR3nt: TGTGCCACTCAACGGGCGGGGGAGAACACTGAAGCTTTCTTT
j_gene: TRBJ1-1
d_gene: NA
abundance: many
v_gene: TRBV28

CDR3aa: CASSEAGRSGGTDTQYF
CDR3nt: TGTGCCAGCAGTGAGGCGGGGCGGAGCGGGGGCACAGATACGCAGTATTTT
j_gene: TRBJ2-3
d_gene: TRBD2
abundance: NA
v_gene: TRBV6-4

CDR3aa: CASSLDRAQSGNTIYF
CDR3nt: TGTGCCAGCAGCCTCGACAGGGCGCAATCTGGAAACACCATATATTTT
j_gene: TRBJ1-3
d_gene: TRBD1
abundance: few
v_gene: TRBV5-6

CDR3aa: CASSLETGGTEAFF
CDR3nt: TGTGCCAGCAGTTTGGAGACAGGGGGGACTGAAGCTTTCTTT
j_gene: TRBJ1-1
d_gene: TRBD1
abundance: few
v_gene: TRBV28

CDR3aa: CASSPLALELFF
CDR3nt: TGTGCCAGCAGCCCTCTAGCGCTCGAGCTGTTTTTT
j_gene: TRBJ2-2
d_gene: NA
abundance: few
v_gene: TRBV7-9

CDR3aa: CATSRSDRPDTQYF
CDR3nt: TGTGCCACCAGCAGATCGGACCGGCCAGATACGCAGTATTTT
j_gene: TRBJ2-3
d_gene: NA
abundance: NA
v_gene: TRBV15

CDR3aa: CASSLEPQPQHF
CDR3nt: TGTGCCAGCAGCTTAGAGCCTCAGCCCCAGCATTTT
j_gene: TRBJ1-5
d_gene: NA
abundance: many
v_gene: TRBV7-8

CDR3aa: CAISGAGDSNQPQHF
CDR3nt: TGTGCCATCAGTGGGGCAGGGGATAGCAATCAGCCCCAGCATTTT
j_gene: TRBJ1-5
d_gene: NA
abundance: NA
v_gene: TRBV10-3

CDR3aa: CASSLAGGDYSYEQYF
CDR3nt: TGCGCCAGCAGCTTGGCCGGAGGGGATTACTCCTACGAGCAGTACTTC
j_gene: TRBJ2-7
d_gene: NA
abundance: few
v_gene: TRBV5-1

CDR3aa: CSVDNPEQFF
CDR3nt: TGCAGCGTTGACAATCCTGAGCAGTTCTTC
j_gene: TRBJ2-1
d_gene: NA
abundance: few
v_gene: TRBV29-1

CDR3aa: CSAEVGRTDTQYF
CDR3nt: TGCAGCGCCGAGGTCGGCCGCACAGATACGCAGTATTTT
j_gene: TRBJ2-3
d_gene: NA
abundance: NA
v_gene: TRBV20-1

CDR3aa: CASSRIGQLGTDTQYF
CDR3nt: TGTGCCAGCAGCCGAATCGGACAGCTTGGCACAGATACGCAGTATTTT
j_gene: TRBJ2-3
d_gene: NA
abundance: NA
v_gene: TRBV7-8

CDR3aa: CASRAQGYSNQPQHF
CDR3nt: TGTGCCAGCAGAGCTCAGGGCTATAGCAATCAGCCCCAGCATTTT
j_gene: TRBJ1-5
d_gene: NA
abundance: many
v_gene: TRBV6-5

CDR3aa: CASRENSNQPQHF
CDR3nt: TGTGCCAGCAGGGAAAATAGCAATCAGCCCCAGCATTTT
j_gene: TRBJ1-5
d_gene: NA
abundance: many
v_gene: TRBV28

CDR3aa: CASSMPSDTQYF
CDR3nt: TGTGCCAGTAGTATGCCCTCGGATACGCAGTATTTT
j_gene: TRBJ2-3
d_gene: NA
abundance: many
v_gene: TRBV19

CDR3aa: CAWSDPPHEQYF
CDR3nt: TGTGCCTGGAGTGACCCTCCCCACGAGCAGTACTTC
j_gene: TRBJ2-7
d_gene: NA
abundance: few
v_gene: TRBV30

CDR3aa: CASSLSGKSYNEQFF
CDR3nt: TGTGCCAGCAGCTTATCGGGGAAATCCTACAATGAGCAGTTCTTC
j_gene: TRBJ2-1
d_gene: NA
abundance: NA
v_gene: TRBV7-6

CDR3aa: CAISESQQLQETQYF
CDR3nt: TGTGCCATCAGTGAGTCGCAGCAGCTCCAAGAGACCCAGTACTTC
j_gene: TRBJ2-5
d_gene: NA
abundance: NA
v_gene: TRBV10-3

CDR3aa: CASSLTGGGPQETQYF
CDR3nt: TGTGCCAGCAGCTTAACTGGAGGAGGGCCCCAAGAGACCCAGTACTTC
j_gene: TRBJ2-5
d_gene: NA
abundance: NA
v_gene: TRBV7-9

CDR3aa: CASSPRDRDFEAFF
CDR3nt: TGTGCCAGCAGCCCCCGGGACAGGGACTTTGAAGCTTTCTTT
j_gene: TRBJ1-1
d_gene: TRBD1
abundance: NA
v_gene: TRBV4-2

CDR3aa: CASSPSWAANTGELFF
CDR3nt: TGTGCCAGCAGCCCCTCGTGGGCGGCGAACACCGGGGAGCTGTTTTTT
j_gene: TRBJ2-2
d_gene: NA
abundance: few
v_gene: TRBV7-9

CDR3aa: CASKQGASYEQYF
CDR3nt: TGTGCCAGCAAGCAGGGGGCCAGCTACGAGCAGTACTTC
j_gene: TRBJ2-7
d_gene: TRBD1
abundance: few
v_gene: TRBV7-9

CDR3aa: CASSGSDTDTQYF
CDR3nt: TGTGCCAGCAGCGGTAGCGACACAGATACGCAGTATTTT
j_gene: TRBJ2-3
d_gene: NA
abundance: few
v_gene: TRBV11-2

CDR3aa: CASSASRGRLETDTQYF
CDR3nt: TGTGCCAGCAGCGCGTCCAGGGGGCGCCTAGAGACAGATACGCAGTATTTT
j_gene: TRBJ2-3
d_gene: TRBD1
abundance: many
v_gene: TRBV27